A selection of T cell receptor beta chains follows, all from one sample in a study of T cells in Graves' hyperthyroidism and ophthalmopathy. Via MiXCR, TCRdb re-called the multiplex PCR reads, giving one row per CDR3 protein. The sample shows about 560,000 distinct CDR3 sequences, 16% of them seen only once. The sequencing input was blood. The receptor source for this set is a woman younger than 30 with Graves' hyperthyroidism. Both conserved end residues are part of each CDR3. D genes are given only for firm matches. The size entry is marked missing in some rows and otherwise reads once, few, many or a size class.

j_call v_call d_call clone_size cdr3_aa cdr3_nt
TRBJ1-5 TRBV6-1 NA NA CASGIGRGWSNQPQHF TGTGCCAGCGGAATAGGGAGGGGATGGAGCAATCAGCCCCAGCATTTT
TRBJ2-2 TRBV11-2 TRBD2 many CASSPRLAGEGTGELFF TGTGCCAGCAGCCCCCGACTAGCGGGAGAGGGCACCGGGGAGCTGTTTTTT
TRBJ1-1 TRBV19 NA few CASSDVGGLTEAFF TGTGCCAGTTCCGATGTTGGGGGCCTCACTGAAGCTTTCTTT
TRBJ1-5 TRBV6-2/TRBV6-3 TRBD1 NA CAGKDRGSDQPQHF TGTGCCGGAAAAGACAGGGGTTCGGATCAGCCCCAGCATTTT
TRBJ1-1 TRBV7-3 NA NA CASSSQPTNTEAFF TGTGCCAGCAGCTCCCAACCAACGAACACTGAAGCTTTCTTT
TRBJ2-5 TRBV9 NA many CASSVEDNTLVGTQYF TGTGCCAGCAGCGTAGAGGACAACACTCTAGTTGGGACCCAGTACTTC
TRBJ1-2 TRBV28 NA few CASSFIAGNYGYTF TGTGCCAGCAGTTTTATTGCAGGGAACTATGGCTACACCTTC
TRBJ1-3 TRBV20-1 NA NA CSARDVWGEGNTIYF TGCAGTGCTAGAGATGTTTGGGGGGAGGGAAACACCATATATTTT
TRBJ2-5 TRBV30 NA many CAWSPGVEETQYF TGTGCCTGGAGTCCAGGGGTGGAAGAGACCCAGTACTTC
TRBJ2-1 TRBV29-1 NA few CSLSKAETSYNEQFF TGCAGCCTTTCAAAGGCGGAAACCTCCTACAATGAGCAGTTCTTC
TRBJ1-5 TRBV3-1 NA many CASSQDRSNQPQHF TGTGCCAGCAGCCAAGACAGATCCAATCAGCCCCAGCATTTT
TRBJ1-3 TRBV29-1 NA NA CSAIGSSGNTIYF TGCAGCGCCATCGGTAGCTCTGGAAACACCATATATTTT
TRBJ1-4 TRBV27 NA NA CASSLGDRWKNEKLFF TGTGCCAGCAGTTTAGGGGACCGTTGGAAGAATGAAAAACTGTTTTTT
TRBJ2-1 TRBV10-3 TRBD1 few CAISGLARTGEGDEQFF TGTGCCATCAGTGGACTGGCGCGGACAGGGGAAGGAGATGAGCAGTTCTTC
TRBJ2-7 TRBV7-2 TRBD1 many CASSLGAGTGAYEQYF TGTGCCAGCAGCTTAGGGGCCGGGACAGGGGCCTACGAGCAGTACTTC
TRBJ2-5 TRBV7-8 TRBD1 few CASSLGTGEQETQYF TGTGCCAGCAGCTTAGGGACAGGGGAACAAGAGACCCAGTACTTC
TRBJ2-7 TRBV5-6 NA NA CASSSTLSEEQYF TGTGCCAGCAGCTCAACACTCAGTGAAGAGCAGTACTTC
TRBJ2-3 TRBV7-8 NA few CASSFPGTSTDTQYF TGTGCCAGCAGCTTCCCCGGGACAAGCACAGATACGCAGTATTTT
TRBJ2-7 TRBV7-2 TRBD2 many CASRGTSGGAGEQYF TGTGCCAGCAGGGGGACTAGCGGGGGGGCTGGCGAGCAGTACTTC
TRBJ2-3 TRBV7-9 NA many CASSSGMGDTQYF TGTGCCAGCAGCTCCGGAATGGGGGATACGCAGTATTTT
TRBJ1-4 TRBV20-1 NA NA CSAPGRGREKLFF TGCAGTGCCCCGGGTAGGGGCAGAGAAAAACTGTTTTTT
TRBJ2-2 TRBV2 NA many CASILRQKLNTGELFF TGTGCCAGCATTCTCCGACAGAAATTAAACACCGGGGAGCTGTTTTTT
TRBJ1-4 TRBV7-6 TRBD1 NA CASSLDGTGAEKLFF TGTGCCAGCAGCTTAGACGGGACAGGGGCAGAAAAACTGTTTTTT
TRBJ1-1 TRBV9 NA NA CASSVAVGNTEAFF TGTGCCAGCAGCGTAGCTGTGGGGAACACTGAAGCTTTCTTT
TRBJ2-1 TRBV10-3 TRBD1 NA CAISGGGQGAMHNEQFF TGTGCCATCAGTGGAGGTGGGCAGGGGGCGATGCACAATGAGCAGTTCTTC
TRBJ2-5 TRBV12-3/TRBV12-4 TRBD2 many CASSWGRVVETQYF TGTGCCAGCAGTTGGGGGAGGGTAGTTGAGACCCAGTACTTC
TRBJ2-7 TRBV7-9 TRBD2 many CASSSLLAGGYYEQYF TGTGCCAGCAGCTCATTACTAGCGGGGGGATACTACGAGCAGTACTTC
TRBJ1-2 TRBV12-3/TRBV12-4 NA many CASSLRDIYGYTF TGTGCCAGCAGCCTCCGGGACATCTATGGCTACACCTTC
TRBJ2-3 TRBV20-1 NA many CSAREFTDTQYF TGCAGTGCTAGAGAATTCACAGATACGCAGTATTTT
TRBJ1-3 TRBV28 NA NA CASSTPAAGSRGGSGNTIYF TGTGCCAGCAGCACCCCAGCGGCGGGAAGCAGGGGAGGGTCTGGAAACACCATATATTTT
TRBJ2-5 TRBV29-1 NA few CSVQNGETQYF TGCAGCGTTCAGAACGGGGAGACCCAGTACTTC
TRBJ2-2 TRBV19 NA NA CASSIGGRNTGELFF TGTGCCAGTAGTATAGGAGGGAGGAACACCGGGGAGCTGTTTTTT
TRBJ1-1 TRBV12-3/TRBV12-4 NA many CASMLNTEAFF TGTGCCAGCATGTTGAACACTGAAGCTTTCTTT
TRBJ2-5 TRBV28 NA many CASSPTPMGKETQYF TGTGCCAGCAGCCCTACTCCCATGGGAAAAGAGACCCAGTACTTC
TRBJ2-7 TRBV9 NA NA CASNAGAGYEQYF TGTGCCAGCAATGCGGGGGCGGGCTACGAGCAGTACTTC
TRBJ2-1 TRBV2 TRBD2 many CASRGTSGTTYNEQFF TGTGCCAGCAGGGGGACTAGCGGGACCACCTACAATGAGCAGTTCTTC
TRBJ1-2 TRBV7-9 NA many CASSPSGTGYTF TGTGCCAGCAGTCCATCAGGGACAGGCTACACCTTC
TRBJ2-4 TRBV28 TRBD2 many CASTSVGSGRVGKNIQYF TGTGCCAGCACCTCCGTGGGTAGCGGGAGGGTTGGCAAAAACATTCAGTACTTC
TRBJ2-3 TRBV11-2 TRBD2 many CASSGRTSGPANTQYF TGTGCCAGCAGCGGAAGGACTAGCGGGCCTGCAAATACGCAGTATTTT
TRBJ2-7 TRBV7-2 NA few CASSQGDFSSYEQYF TGTGCCAGCAGCCAAGGGGACTTCTCTTCCTACGAGCAGTACTTC
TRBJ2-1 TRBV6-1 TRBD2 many CASSDSLRGGAGSRIYNEQFF TGTGCCAGCAGTGATAGCCTACGCGGGGGGGCCGGCTCCAGAATTTACAATGAGCAGTTCTTC
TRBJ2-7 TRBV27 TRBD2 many CASPGLAGLCNEQYF TGTGCCAGCCCCGGACTAGCGGGACTTTGTAACGAGCAGTACTTC
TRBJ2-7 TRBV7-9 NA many CASSLVRPYEQYF TGTGCCAGCAGCTTAGTTCGGCCCTACGAGCAGTACTTC
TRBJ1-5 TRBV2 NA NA CASRYGTGSNQPQHF TGTGCCAGCAGGTACGGGACGGGAAGCAATCAGCCCCAGCATTTT